The source of this T cell receptor (beta chain) is a study of shared clonotypes between healthy human individuals. Study results and limitations: Donor scarcity curtailed the genetic and exposure-history diversity represented herein. An effect of sequencing depth on clonotype sharing among donors was expected.

CD4+ cell separation produced CD45RA+ naive and CD45RA-negative memory subsets. Sequenced by immunoSEQ multiplex PCR; TCRdb stores in-frame clones only, minus some. Of roughly 2.2 million clones listed, 85% to 95% were seen once; the top ten hold 0.37%. Comments on this clone: Its antigen remains unknown. Other DNA sequences of this sample code for an identical CDR3.

CDR3 length equals 15 residues. The germline CDR1 and CDR2 sequences are SGHRS and YFSETQ. Germline trimming cut 4 bases from V and 5 bases from J; bases unmatched to any gene: 3. The sequence derives from a man between 18 and 35 years old in good health. Some clones in this sample may be carry-over from other donors' samples. This chain connects TRBV5-1 to TRBJ2-1, with 13 bases identical to TRBD2. What was sequenced was naive CD4+ T cells from PBMCs. The subset was: CD45RA+ positively selected. The CDR3 DNA is TGCGCCAGCAGCCCAGGGACTAGCGGGGACAATGAGCAGTTCTTC. Translating gives CASSPGTSGDNEQFF.